This is a list of T cell receptor beta chains from one sample in a study of regulatory T cells in long-lasting Graves disease. TCRdb re-derived calls from the multiplex PCR reads in MiXCR, one entry per CDR3 protein. The sample carries roughly 420,000 distinct CDR3 sequences, around 17% recorded once. These records were also assigned to another study, of T cells in Graves' hyperthyroidism and ophthalmopathy.

The sequences come from peripheral blood mononuclear cells (PBMCs), collected at new diagnosis, from a patient treated with antithyroid drugs. These receptors all come from a woman in her twenties or thirties with Graves disease. CDR3s include the opening cysteine and the closing phenylalanine or tryptophan. Each record gives: J gene, V gene, D gene, clone size, CDR3 DNA, CDR3 protein. A D gene is named only where the DNA matches it firmly. The size of a clone is reported for some rows only, either as once, few or many, or as a class for expanded clones.

TRBJ1-1	TRBV30	-	many	TGTGCCTGGACAGGCCATATGAACACTGAAGCTTTCTTT	CAWTGHMNTEAFF
TRBJ1-2	TRBV12-3/TRBV12-4	TRBD1	many	TGTGCCAGCAGTTCTCTGGACAGGGGCAGAGATGGCTACACCTTC	CASSSLDRGRDGYTF
TRBJ2-7	TRBV28	-	many	TGTGCCAGCAGCTCGGGACAAGGAGAGCAGTACTTC	CASSSGQGEQYF
TRBJ2-2	TRBV20-1	TRBD2	few	TGCAGTGCTCGGGGACTAGCGGGAGGGCCGTTCACCGGGGAGCTGTTTTTT	CSARGLAGGPFTGELFF
TRBJ1-2	TRBV6-2/TRBV6-3	-	few	TGTGCCAGCAGTTACGGCAGACCATGGGACTATGGCTACACCTTC	CASSYGRPWDYGYTF
TRBJ2-1	TRBV5-4	-	-	TGTGCCAGCAGCTTGACTAGCCTTCGATACAATGAGCAGTTCTTC	CASSLTSLRYNEQFF
TRBJ2-7	TRBV20-1	-	many	TGCAGTGCCACCCCGACAATGACCTACGAGCAGTACTTC	CSATPTMTYEQYF
TRBJ2-1	TRBV19	TRBD2	-	TGTGCCAGTAGTGCGAAACTAGCGGGAGGAAATAATGAGCAGTTCTTC	CASSAKLAGGNNEQFF
TRBJ2-3	TRBV6-2/TRBV6-3	TRBD2	few	TGTGCCAGCAAACTAGCGGTCCTCACAGATACGCAGTATTTT	CASKLAVLTDTQYF
TRBJ1-3	TRBV13	-	few	TGTGCCAGCAGCTTGGGGTTTCAAGGAAACACCATATATTTT	CASSLGFQGNTIYF
TRBJ2-3	TRBV4-1	TRBD2	-	TGCGCCAGCAGCCCACACCGGGCGGGGGACGGAGATACGCAGTATTTT	CASSPHRAGDGDTQYF
TRBJ1-5	TRBV28	-	few	TGTGCCAGCACCTCCCACGATCCTAGCAATCAGCCCCAGCATTTT	CASTSHDPSNQPQHF
TRBJ2-3	TRBV28	-	many	TGTGCCAGCAGTTTTGACAGGAGCACAGATACGCAGTATTTT	CASSFDRSTDTQYF
TRBJ1-1	TRBV14	TRBD1	-	TGTGCCAGCAGCCACGCGACAGGGGAGCGTGCTTTCTTT	CASSHATGERAFF
TRBJ2-1	TRBV19	TRBD1	-	TGTGCCAGTAGCTCCGGGACAGGGGCCTTTAGCTCCTACAATGAGCAGTTCTTC	CASSSGTGAFSSYNEQFF
TRBJ1-2	TRBV5-1	-	many	TGCGCCAGCAGCTTCATGGCGAACTATGGCTACACCTTC	CASSFMANYGYTF
TRBJ2-3	TRBV11-2	TRBD2	many	TGTGCCAGCAGCCGGGGACTAGCGGGAGGGGGAGAATTCACAGATACGCAGTATTTT	CASSRGLAGGGEFTDTQYF
TRBJ2-3	TRBV7-2	-	many	TGTGCCAGCAGCTCTGTTCCTAGCACAGATACGCAGTATTTT	CASSSVPSTDTQYF
TRBJ1-2	TRBV2	TRBD1	many	TGTGCCAGCAGAGCGGGGACAGCTGGCTACACCTTC	CASRAGTAGYTF
TRBJ2-5	TRBV11-2	TRBD2	many	TGTGCCAGCAGCTTAGGGCGGGGACTAGATGGCGGAGAGACCCAGTACTTC	CASSLGRGLDGGETQYF
TRBJ2-1	TRBV28	TRBD1	many	TGTGCCAGCAGAGGGGGATCCGGGACAGGGACAGAAAATGAGCAGTTCTTC	CASRGGSGTGTENEQFF
TRBJ2-5	TRBV20-1	-	many	TGCAGTGCCAAACCCACAGGGGGGGTAACCAAGAGGACCCAGTACTTC	CSAKPTGGVTKRTQYF